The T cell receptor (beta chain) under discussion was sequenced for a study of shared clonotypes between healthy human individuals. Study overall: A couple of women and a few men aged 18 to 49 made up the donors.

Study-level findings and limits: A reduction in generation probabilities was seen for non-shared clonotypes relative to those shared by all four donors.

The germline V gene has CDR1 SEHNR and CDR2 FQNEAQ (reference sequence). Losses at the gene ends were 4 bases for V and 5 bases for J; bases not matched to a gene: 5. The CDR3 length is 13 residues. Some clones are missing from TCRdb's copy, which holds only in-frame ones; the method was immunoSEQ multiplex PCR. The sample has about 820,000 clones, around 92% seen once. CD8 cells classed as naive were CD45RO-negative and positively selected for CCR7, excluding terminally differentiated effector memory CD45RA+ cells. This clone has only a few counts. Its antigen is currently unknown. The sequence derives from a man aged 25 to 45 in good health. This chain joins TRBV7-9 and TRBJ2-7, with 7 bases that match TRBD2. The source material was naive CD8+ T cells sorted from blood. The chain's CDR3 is CASSSLGRDEQYF. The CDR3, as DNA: TGTGCCAGCAGCTCCCTAGGGAGGGACGAGCAGTACTTC.